The clone carrying this T cell receptor beta chain was counted ten times or more. Its cognate antigen is unknown. Treatment: randomized to nivolumab then ipilimumab (arm A) or the reverse (arm B). The source of the sample is a study of sequential checkpoint blockade in melanoma. Broader study findings: Mutational load did not correlate with tumor T-cell fraction or clonality.

The germline V gene encodes CDR1 SGHNT and CDR2 YENEEA. CDR3 length: 16 amino acids. V shed 3 bases and J 5 bases; nucleotides not matched to a gene: 11. Assay: immunoSEQ multiplex PCR; the TCRdb copy retains only in-frame clones and omits some. The data hold about 10,000 clones, with roughly 23% observed a single time. This rearrangement joins TRBV11-3 to TRBJ1-2; 8 nucleotides agree with TRBD1. This TCR derives from a human donor with melanoma. Sequenced here: tumor tissue (inferred from file names), sampled from a patient given nivolumab and ipilimumab in sequence. CDR3 in amino acids: CASSLGGQGALYGYTF. CDR3 coding DNA: TGTGCCAGCAGCTTGGGCGGTCAGGGGGCCCTGTATGGCTACACCTTC. Filled out from reference TRBV11-3 and TRBJ1-2, the complete variable domain reads EAGVVQSPRYKIIEKKQPVAFWCNPISGHNTLYWYLQNLGQGPELLIRYENEEAVDDSQLPKDRFSAERLKGVDSTLKIQPAELGDSAVYLCASSLGGQGALYGYTFGSGTRLTVV.